This paragraph covers one TCR beta chain sequence. What it binds is unknown. Separate from the roughly 700-subject first cohort was the approximately 120-subject validation cohort, to which the donors belonged. The V gene's germline CDR1 is SNHLY and CDR2 FYNNEI. The germline V and J ends were trimmed by 8 bases and 3 bases, with 10 bases remaining between them. This CDR3 is 12 amino acids long. This specimen comes from a study of cytomegalovirus exposure and HLA in healthy donors. About the research overall: In a later analysis, it was reported that the approximately 110 validation repertoires had been produced on the same platform as the 690 or so repertoires belonging to the first cohort.

Whole-study results and caveats: A classifier reportedly called cytomegalovirus status with high sensitivity and specificity. The study put 150 to 200 TCR beta chains on its list as cytomegalovirus-associated.

Here immunoSEQ multiplex PCR was the method, and the copy in TCRdb shows in-frame clones only, minus some. This repertoire shows fewer than 150,000 clones, 88% found once; its top ten account for 7.9%. The sequence was obtained from a woman under 30 in good health and CMV-seropositive. Sequencing input: PBMCs. This chain links TRBV2 with TRBJ1-1; no definite D call. The CDR3 nucleotides are TGTGCCAGCCAGGCCAGGTACACTGAAGCTTTCTTT. Translated, it gives CASQARYTEAFF.